Below, 7 T cell receptor beta chains from the same sample are listed, as sequenced in a study of spatial heterogeneity in lung cancer. Antigens of these TCRs are unknown. The sample's time point: sample taken at primary tumor resection. Findings and limits, study-wide: Higher tumor mutation counts went along with higher counts of expanded intratumoral alpha and beta TCRs.

TCRdb fed the 5' RACE reads into MiXCR, producing one record per CDR3 protein. The sample yields roughly 10,000 distinct CDR3 sequences, under 8.5% seen once. Sequencing used lung tumor tissue, obtained at surgery. Receptor source: a male donor with early-stage non-small cell lung cancer.

This clonotype has more than one count but fewer than ten. The rearrangement uses TRBV3-1 and TRBJ1-2; 9 nucleotides line up with TRBD1. The CDR3 sequence is 17 residues long. The trim removed 3 bases at V and 8 bases at J, leaving 16 bases unmatched. The germline gives CDR1 LGHDT, CDR2 YNNKEL (reference sequence). The CDR3: CASSHPGQGRGVLGYTF. The CDR3 DNA is TGTGCCAGCAGCCATCCCGGACAGGGGCGCGGTGTATTAGGCTACACCTTC.

This clonotype was counted at least ten times. The rearrangement joins TRBV2 to TRBJ2-1; the D is unclear. The germline V gene has CDR1 SNHLY and CDR2 FYNNEI. The V end lost 4 bases, the J end lost 15 bases, and 13 bases lay between the germline ends. The CDR3 has 11 residues. As DNA, the CDR3 is TGTGCCAGCAGTGTGGGCCCCTCGCCGTTCTTC. It codes for CASSVGPSPFF.

This clonotype came up many times. The chain couples TRBV11-2 to TRBJ2-1; perhaps TRBD1 as D (6 bases). Per germline, CDR1 SGHAT and CDR2 FQNNGV. V was pared by 4 bases and J by 10 bases, with 14 bases between. This CDR3 contains 13 residues. CDR3 loop: CASSSDRRLEQFF. As DNA, the CDR3 is TGTGCCAGCAGCTCCGACAGGCGGCTCGAGCAGTTCTTC.

V and J are TRBV5-1 and TRBJ2-7; 12 bases align to TRBD2. In germline, CDR1 is SGHRS, CDR2 YFSETQ. The CDR3 is 17 residues long. V lost 0 bases and J lost 2; bases outside the gene matches: 6. Here the CDR3 DNA reads TGCGCCAGCAGCTTGGGTCCTAGCGGGGGGGCCGCCTACGAGCAGTACTTC. It codes for CASSLGPSGGAAYEQYF.

This clonotype was detected ten times or more. The chain employs TRBV7-2 and TRBJ2-5, with 9 nucleotides matching TRBD2. With 0 bases clipped from V and 7 bases from J, the junction kept 9 bases outside the gene matches. Per the germline V gene, CDR1 is SGHTA and CDR2 is FQGNSA. This CDR3 is 16 amino acids long. As DNA, the CDR3 is TGTGCCAGCAGCTTAGCGGGCGGGGGGGCCCTTAGGACCCAGTACTTC. It translates to CASSLAGGGALRTQYF. The full variable domain, in which reference TRBV7-2 and TRBJ2-5 provide the parts outside the CDR3, is GAGVSQSPSNKVTEKGKDVELRCDPISGHTALYWYRQSLGQGLEFLIYFQGNSAPDKSGLPSDRFSAERTGGSVSTLTIQRTQQEDSAVYLCASSLAGGGALRTQYFGPGTRLLVL.

With regard to this clonotype: Given a much more abundant clone one base away, this may be a read error. V and J are TRBV4-3 and TRBJ1-4; D is perhaps TRBD1 (5 bases). Looked up from germline, CDR1 is LGHNA and CDR2 is YSLEER. V gave up 4 bases and J gave up 7 bases, with 16 bases separating them. The CDR3 totals 15 residues. Here the CDR3 reads CASSRGTVGGEKLFF. The CDR3 DNA is TGCGCCAGCAGCCGAGGGACGGTGGGTGGTGAAAAACTGTTTTTT.

This clonotype has at least ten counts. This rearrangement joins TRBV12-3 or TRBV12-4 to TRBJ2-4, with 9 bases lining up with TRBD2. The CDR3 spans 14 residues. Trimming at V came to 3 bases and at J to 10 bases, leaving 7 bases not matched to a gene. The CDR3 reads CASSFGGTSSIQYF. CDR3 nucleotides: TGTGCCAGCAGTTTTGGCGGGACTAGCAGTATTCAGTACTTC.